The next 13 T cell receptor beta chains were all read from a single sample in a study of vaccination and CD4 T cells after COVID-19. These TCRs are of unknown antigen specificity. As to treatment: roughly 11-day PBMC culture with coronavirus spike peptide pools or control peptides (ViraFEST assay). An Oncomine TCR Beta short-read assay was used to sequence the DNA from cultured CD4+ T cells. TCRdb fed the PCR reads into MiXCR, producing one record per CDR3 protein. The sample records about 13,000 distinct CDR3 sequences, under 80% being singletons. Sequencing was done on a sample of CD4+ T cells from blood, cultured in vitro. These receptors were taken from a human donor who had recovered from COVID-19.

This clonotype was observed a handful of times. DNA for the CDR3: TGCAGTGCTAGGGCCCCACCAGGGGGCGCCGGCACAGATACGCAGTATTTT. This gives the protein CSARAPPGGAGTDTQYF. This sequence joins TRBV20-1 and TRBJ2-3, with 8 bases that match TRBD1. The V segment lost 3 bases and the J segment 1 base; nucleotides outside the gene matches: 12. This CDR3 is 17 amino acids long. From germline, CDR1 is DFQATT and CDR2 SNEGSKA (reference sequence).

V usage is TRBV7-2 and J usage is TRBJ1-2; TRBD1 aligns across 7 bases. This CDR3 contains 15 residues. After removal of 4 bases from V and 8 bases from J, the junction contained 13 bases not matched to a gene. Germline loops: CDR1 SGHTA, CDR2 FQGNSA. The CDR3 spells CASSSTSTQGLGYTF. The CDR3 DNA is TGTGCCAGCAGCTCCACTTCCACACAGGGGTTGGGCTACACCTTC.

The rearrangement links TRBV27 to TRBJ2-3; TRBD2 aligns across 12 bases. This CDR3 has 16 amino acids. The ends lost 6 bases at V and 4 bases at J; junction bases unmatched: 8. Germline CDR1 MNHEY, CDR2 SMNVEV (reference sequence). The CDR3 region is CASSLGLAGIADTQYF. The DNA of the CDR3 is TGTGCCAGCAGCCTAGGACTAGCGGGGATCGCAGATACGCAGTATTTT.

This clonotype was seen a handful of times. This chain's CDR3 is CASSRQGALTDTQYF. As DNA, the CDR3 is TGTGCCAGTAGCAGACAGGGGGCGCTGACAGATACGCAGTATTTT. V is TRBV19 and J is TRBJ2-3, with 10 bases lining up with TRBD1. V gave up 6 bases and J gave up 3 bases; unmatched junction bases: 6. The V gene's germline CDR1 is LNHDA and CDR2 SQIVND (reference sequence). The CDR3 runs to 15 residues.

CDR3 region: CAISAGTGENIQYF. DNA for the CDR3: TGTGCCATCAGTGCCGGGACGGGAGAAAACATTCAGTACTTC. The chain uses TRBV10-3 and TRBJ2-4, with D perhaps TRBD2 (6 bases). CDR3 size: 14 residues. V shed 4 bases and J shed 5 bases, with 12 bases lying between them. CDR1 and CDR2 (germline): ENHRY, SYGVKD.

Judged by abundance, this clonotype is large (0.1 to 1%). The chain combines TRBV2 with TRBJ2-7, with D perhaps matching TRBD2 (6 bases). The V and J ends lost 6 bases and 4 bases respectively, with 7 bases between them. Germline V gene sequence: CDR1 SNHLY, CDR2 FYNNEI. The CDR3 sequence is 11 residues long. In DNA form, the CDR3 reads TGTGCCAGCAGCCGGGGGTACGAGCAGTACTTC. It specifies CASSRGYEQYF.

The rearrangement uses TRBV21-1 and TRBJ2-3; TRBD2 is the table's D call, not checked against the DNA. TRBV21-1 is described as a pseudogene. CDR3 length: 16 amino acids. In DNA form, the CDR3 reads TGTGCCAGCAGCGCAGTATTCAAGCGGTACACAGATACGCAGTATTTT. Its translation: CASSAVFKRYTDTQYF.

In DNA form, the CDR3 reads TGCAGCGGGCACCGGGGAAACACTGAAGCTTTCTTT. Protein: CSGHRGNTEAFF. The rearrangement links TRBV20-1 to TRBJ1-1; D is undetermined. CDR1 is DFQATT and CDR2 is SNEGSKA in the germline V gene (reference sequence). The CDR3 contains 12 residues.

A few counts support this clonotype. The V call is TRBV30, the J call TRBJ1-3, with a possible D match to TRBD1 (5 bases). CDR3 size: 15 residues. Trimming stripped 2 bases from V and 0 bases from J, with 11 bases between. The germline CDR1 and CDR2 sequences are GTSNPN and SVGIG (reference sequence). The CDR3 sequence: CAWSRDGASGNTIYF. CDR3 bases: TGTGCCTGGAGTAGGGACGGTGCCTCTGGAAACACCATATATTTT.

By sample fraction, this clonotype is medium-sized. The chain uses TRBV19 and TRBJ1-6; D gene uncertain. Germline-derived CDR1 and CDR2 are LNHDA and SQIVND (reference sequence). Trimming shortened V by 4 bases and J by 6 bases, and 10 bases separated the two germline ends. The CDR3 is 14 residues long. Written as DNA, the CDR3 is TGTGCCAGTAGTACCACCCCTGGTAATTCACCCCTCCACTTT. Protein sequence: CASSTTPGNSPLHF.

The chain carries TRBV6-2 or TRBV6-3 and TRBJ1-2; tentative D call: TRBD1 (6 bases). Germline CDR1 reads MNHEY; CDR2 reads SVGEGT. The V end lost 0 bases, the J end lost 8 bases, and 16 bases lay between the germline ends. The CDR3 contains 15 residues. The CDR3 sequence is CASSYSSMRGGGYTF. For the CDR3, the DNA is TGTGCCAGCAGTTACTCGAGCATGCGAGGGGGAGGCTACACCTTC.

A few counts support this clonotype. The chain uses TRBV6-2 or TRBV6-3 and TRBJ1-2, with D possibly being TRBD1 (5 bases). Trimming took 5 bases from V and 10 from J, leaving 17 bases between them. The CDR3 totals 13 residues. Germline V gene lookup returns CDR1 MNHEY and CDR2 SVGEGT. The CDR3 sequence: CASSGTSRGDYTF. The DNA for the CDR3 is TGTGCCAGCAGTGGGACTTCCCGGGGGGACTACACCTTC.

This clonotype was counted between two and nine times. V gene TRBV2 combines with J gene TRBJ2-7; no definite D call. V lost 7 bases to trimming and J lost 4 bases, with 8 bases between them. CDR1 and CDR2 (germline): SNHLY, FYNNEI. The CDR3 covers 11 residues. The CDR3 region is CASTFGYEQYF. CDR3 bases: TGTGCCAGCACCTTTGGTTACGAGCAGTACTTC. The whole variable domain, remainder taken from reference TRBV2 and TRBJ2-7, is EPEVTQTPSHQVTQMGQEVILRCVPISNHLYFYWYRQILGQKVEFLVSFYNNEISEKSEIFDDQFSVERPDGSNFTLKIRSTKLEDSAMYFCASTFGYEQYFGPGTRLTVT.